The T cell receptor (beta chain) under discussion was sequenced for a study of blood T cells in healthy people across ages. Study information: Template switching caught about one barcoded beta molecule for each two T cells.

Germline values: CDR1 MGHDK, CDR2 SYGVNS. This CDR3 is 16 amino acids long. Then a second PCR, running about 6 to 12 cycles, was carried out with a sample-barcoded 5' primer and a J-beta primer mix. TCRdb re-analysed the 5' RACE reads in MiXCR, keeping a single row per CDR3 protein. The data contain approximately 810,000 distinct CDR3 sequences, less than 35% of them seen just once; the ten biggest clones take up around 15%. This clonotype was seen a few times. What it recognizes is unknown. At one end the junction does not follow the germline gene, possibly because of a read error. Broader study findings: Whereas aged donors had fewer naive CD4+ cells, long-lived donors had more of them and higher diversity.

The authors drew about 10 milliliters of peripheral blood from each donor. The receptor's source is a woman of 80 years or more in good health. The sample comprised blood. The gene calls are TRBV25-1 and TRBJ2-3, with D possibly TRBD1 on 6 matching bases. Written as DNA, the CDR3 is TGTACCAGCAGTGAAGGACAGTCCCCTGCCACAGATACGCAGTATTTT. The encoded protein is CTSSEGQSPATDTQYF.